These 17 T cell receptor beta chains were all obtained from the same sample, sequenced in a study of blood T cell repertoires in COVID-19. This table comes from immunoSEQ multiplex PCR, and its TCRdb copy is limited to in-frame clones, with some not included. The sample includes under 95,000 clones, roughly 85% of them seen just once. Sequenced sample: peripheral blood. The receptors derive from a human donor in a cohort sampled during active COVID-19.

V gene TRBV6-6 combines with J gene TRBJ1-4, with a weak D call TRBD1 (6 bases). The ends were cut back, 10 bases at V and 2 bases at J, with 20 bases in the middle. The germline CDR1 and CDR2 sequences are MNHNY and SVGAGI (reference sequence). The CDR3 covers 16 residues. As DNA, the CDR3 is TGTGCCACCTACCCGGCCGCAGGGGCTACTAATGAAAAACTGTTTTTT. Translated, it gives CATYPAAGATNEKLFF.

The rearrangement links TRBV27 to TRBJ1-4; 7 bases are a match to TRBD1. This CDR3 has 14 amino acids. V was pared by 3 bases and J by 8 bases, with 6 bases of the junction left unmatched. The germline gives CDR1 MNHEY, CDR2 SMNVEV (reference sequence). As DNA, the CDR3 is TGTGCCAGCAGTTTGACAGGGAACGGGGAAAAACTGTTTTTT. Translated, it gives CASSLTGNGEKLFF.

V is TRBV7-3 and J is TRBJ2-1, with 8 bases fitting TRBD1. In germline, CDR1 is SGHTA, CDR2 FQGTGA. With 2 bases clipped from V and 1 base from J, the junction kept 1 base outside the gene matches. The CDR3 loop spans 15 amino acids. The CDR3 bases are TGTGCCAGCAGCTTAGACAGGGGATCCTACAATGAGCAGTTCTTC. Protein sequence: CASSLDRGSYNEQFF.

V and J are TRBV2 and TRBJ2-5; TRBD2 might be the D (6 bases). CDR1 and CDR2 (germline): SNHLY, FYNNEI. This CDR3 comprises 11 residues. The V end lost 8 bases, the J end lost 5 bases, and 9 bases lay between the germline ends. The CDR3 region is CASGGWETQYF. In nucleotides, the CDR3 is TGTGCCAGCGGGGGGTGGGAGACCCAGTACTTC. The entire variable domain, with the rest obtained from reference TRBV2 and TRBJ2-5, is as follows: EPEVTQTPSHQVTQMGQEVILRCVPISNHLYFYWYRQILGQKVEFLVSFYNNEISEKSEIFDDQFSVERPDGSNFTLKIRSTKLEDSAMYFCASGGWETQYFGPGTRLLVL.

The J gene is TRBJ2-7, the V gene TRBV7-2; tentative D call: TRBD1 (5 bases). The V gene's germline CDR1 is SGHTA and CDR2 FQGNSA. V lost 1 base and J 6 bases, leaving 13 bases between the germline ends. CDR3 length equals 14 residues. This CDR3 reads CASSLGGRVGEQYF. The CDR3, as DNA: TGTGCCAGCAGCTTAGGGGGCAGGGTCGGCGAGCAGTACTTC.

This chain links TRBV7-3 with TRBJ2-1; D remains ambiguous. V lost 5 bases to trimming and J lost 4 bases, with 15 bases between them. CDR1 is SGHTA, CDR2 FQGTGA, per germline. CDR3 length: 15 amino acids. The DNA for the CDR3 is TGTGCCAGCAGCCCCTCCGGGTCTCAGTACAATGAGCAGTTCTTC. Its protein product is CASSPSGSQYNEQFF.

The chain recombines TRBV6-6 with TRBJ2-7; D possibly corresponds to TRBD2 (6 bases). Germline CDR1 is MNHNY and CDR2 is SVGAGI (reference sequence). The CDR3 totals 14 residues. Trimming shortened V by 4 bases and J by 3 bases, and 13 bases separated the two germline ends. Here the CDR3 reads CASSSGAGSYEQYF. In nucleotides, the CDR3 is TGTGCCAGCAGTTCCGGGGCGGGGAGCTACGAGCAGTACTTC.

The chain carries TRBV27 and TRBJ2-1; 8 nucleotides match TRBD1. The CDR3 spans 13 residues. Germline lookup yields CDR1 MNHEY and CDR2 SMNVEV (reference sequence). The V gene end was trimmed by 8 bases and the J gene end by 6 bases; junction bases not matched to a gene: 6. The CDR3 DNA sequence: TGTGCCAGCCTACGGACAGGGCGCAATGAGCAGTTCTTC. Its translation: CASLRTGRNEQFF.

The chain recombines TRBV9 with TRBJ1-2; 10 positions match TRBD1. The CDR3 extends over 15 amino acids. CDR1 SGDLS and CDR2 YYNGEE come from the germline V gene. V gave up 3 bases and J gave up 7 bases; unmatched junction bases: 9. The CDR3 bases are TGTGCCAGCAGCGCCGACAGGGGGCCGTCCTTTGGCTACACCTTC. This encodes CASSADRGPSFGYTF.

The J gene is TRBJ1-1, the V gene TRBV3-1 (or the pseudogene TRBV3-2); D gene ambiguous. CDR1 and CDR2 (germline): LGHDT, YNNKEL (reference sequence). The CDR3 is 16 residues long. With 0 bases removed from V and 1 base from J, the gap between germline ends came to 12 bases. CDR3 DNA: TGTGCCAGCAGCCAAGATCCGGGAGGAAGGAACACTGAAGCTTTCTTT. Its protein product is CASSQDPGGRNTEAFF.

This sequence joins TRBV2 and TRBJ2-1; no clear D. Germline CDR1 and CDR2: SNHLY and FYNNEI. The CDR3 extends over 16 amino acids. V was clipped by 0 bases and J by 0 bases, with 9 bases between them. The CDR3 loop reads CASSEARILSYNEQFF. The CDR3 coding sequence is TGTGCCAGCAGTGAAGCGCGAATTCTCTCCTACAATGAGCAGTTCTTC.

The chain employs TRBV12-3 or TRBV12-4 and TRBJ2-5; TRBD2 might be the D (5 bases). The CDR3 is 13 residues long. V was cut by 5 bases and J by 2 bases, with 9 bases left in between. The CDR3 bases are TGTGCCAGCAGTATCACTAGGCAAGAGACCCAGTACTTC. Residues: CASSITRQETQYF.

J is TRBJ1-4 and V is TRBV11-3; 12 bases are shared with TRBD1. The germline gives CDR1 SGHNT, CDR2 YENEEA. The CDR3 length is 16 residues. V lost 5 bases and J lost 2; bases outside the gene matches: 3. The CDR3 spells CASSPGTGGTNEKLFF. In nucleotides, the CDR3 is TGTGCCAGCAGCCCCGGGACAGGGGGCACTAATGAAAAACTGTTTTTT.

The chain carries TRBV9 and TRBJ2-1; 9 nucleotides align to TRBD1. With V trimmed by 2 bases and J by 2 bases, 5 bases remained unmatched. From germline, CDR1 is SGDLS and CDR2 YYNGEE. The CDR3 sequence is 16 residues long. The DNA of the CDR3 is TGTGCCAGCAGCGTCAAGGGGGACAGGGCCTACAATGAGCAGTTCTTC. Its protein is CASSVKGDRAYNEQFF.

This clone came up a few times. The chain joins TRBV6-2 or TRBV6-3 to TRBJ2-3, with 13 bases fitting TRBD2. CDR1 and CDR2 from the germline V gene are MNHEY and SVGEGT. There are 19 residues in the CDR3. With 0 bases clipped from V and 4 bases from J, the junction kept 10 bases outside the gene matches. The DNA for the CDR3 is TGTGCCAGCAGTTACTCGACTAGCGGGAGGTCCACTGGCCCAGATACGCAGTATTTT. Protein product: CASSYSTSGRSTGPDTQYF.

The chain carries TRBV4-2 and TRBJ2-3; 8 nucleotides align to TRBD2. The CDR3 is 14 amino acids. Trimming removed 2 bases from V and 8 bases from J; junction bases left unmatched: 6. CDR1 and CDR2 (germline): LGHNA, YNFKEQ. CDR3 sequence reads: CASSQIQRESTQYF. The CDR3 DNA is TGTGCCAGCAGCCAAATCCAGCGGGAGAGTACGCAGTATTTT.

The rearrangement uses TRBV5-4 and TRBJ2-7; 11 bases match TRBD1. CDR1 is SGHNT, CDR2 YYREEE, per germline (reference sequence). V was pared by 0 bases and J by 4 bases, with 6 bases of the junction left unmatched. This CDR3 is 16 amino acids long. The CDR3 spells CASSLERTGGVYEQYF. In nucleotides, the CDR3 is TGTGCCAGCAGCTTGGAGAGGACAGGGGGCGTGTACGAGCAGTACTTC.